This T cell receptor (beta chain) is drawn from a study of post-analysis software for immune sequencing data. Study-wide background: Relapsing-remitting, secondary progressive and progressive-relapsing forms of multiple sclerosis all featured among disease courses. Study-level results: Those with multiple sclerosis, the patient group, showed significantly lower normalized Chao1 diversity than controls. When the samples were clustered directly with F measure, those that had been prepared in the same batch showed strong co-clustering.

This clonotype was counted a single time. The antigen remains unidentified. The authors incorporated unique molecular identifiers into the TCR beta cDNA libraries. Input populations of about 0.95 to 11 million T cells gave rise to approximately 500,000 cDNA molecules. TCRdb called the PCR reads again in MiXCR, with one record for every CDR3 protein. Counted here are 450,000 or so distinct CDR3 sequences, over 35% occurring once; the ten biggest clones make up 9% to 14%. Input material: blood. This sequence originates from a girl aged 5-17 years with multiple sclerosis.

CDR3 region: CASSLGRRSEKLFF. The CDR3 DNA follows: TGCGCCAGCAGCTTGGGACGGCGATCGGAAAAACTGTTTTTT. The rearrangement uses TRBV5-1 and TRBJ1-4, with D unclear. There are 14 residues in the CDR3. V gave up 0 bases and J gave up 8 bases, with 11 bases separating them. CDR1 and CDR2 from the germline V gene are SGHRS and YFSETQ.